This TCR beta chain was found in a study of technical replicates of blood from a handful of donors. TCRdb keeps only in-frame clones here, not all; method: immunoSEQ multiplex PCR. The data contain under 85,000 clones, roughly 93% of them singletons. Per germline, CDR1 SNHLY and CDR2 FYNNEI. The V and J ends lost 6 bases and 6 bases, in that order; junction bases with no gene match: 6. The CDR3 has 14 amino acids. The origin of this receptor is a human donor in good health. What was sequenced was T cells isolated from PBMCs. The chain joins TRBV2 to TRBJ2-7; 12 positions agree with TRBD1. The CDR3 coding sequence is TGTGCCAGCAGGGGACAGGGGGCATCAGGCGAGCAGTACTTC. It specifies CASRGQGASGEQYF.